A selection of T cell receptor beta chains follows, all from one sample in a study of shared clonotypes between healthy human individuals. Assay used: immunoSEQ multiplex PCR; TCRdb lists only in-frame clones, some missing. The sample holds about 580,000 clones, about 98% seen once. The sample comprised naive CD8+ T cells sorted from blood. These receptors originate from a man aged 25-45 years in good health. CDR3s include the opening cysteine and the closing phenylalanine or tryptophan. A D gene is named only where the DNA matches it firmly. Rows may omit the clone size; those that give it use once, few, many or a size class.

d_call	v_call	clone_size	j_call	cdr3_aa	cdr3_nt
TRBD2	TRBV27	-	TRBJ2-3	CASSLAIAGSTDTQYF	TGTGCCAGCAGTTTAGCTATAGCGGGTTCCACAGATACGCAGTATTTT
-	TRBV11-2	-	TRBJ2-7	CASSLEPETTYEQYF	TGTGCCAGCAGCTTAGAACCAGAGACTACCTACGAGCAGTACTTC
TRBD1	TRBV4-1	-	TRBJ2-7	CASSEGAGGTYEQYF	TGCGCCAGCAGTGAGGGGGCAGGGGGAACCTACGAGCAGTACTTC
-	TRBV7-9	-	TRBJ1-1	CASSLNYAFF	TGTGCCAGCAGCTTAAACTACGCTTTCTTT
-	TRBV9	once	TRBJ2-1	CASSVEGGGYNEQFF	TGTGCCAGCAGCGTAGAGGGAGGGGGTTACAATGAGCAGTTCTTC
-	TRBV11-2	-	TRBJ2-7	CASSLVARAYEQYF	TGTGCCAGCAGCTTAGTCGCCAGGGCCTACGAGCAGTACTTC
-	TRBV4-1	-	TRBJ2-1	CASSQDRPNEQFF	TGCGCCAGCAGCCAAGATCGGCCCAATGAGCAGTTCTTC
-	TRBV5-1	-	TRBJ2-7	CASRPVGHPDYEQYF	TGCGCCAGCAGGCCGGTCGGGCATCCCGACTACGAGCAGTACTTC
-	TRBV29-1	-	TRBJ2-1	CSVSLASYNEQFF	TGCAGCGTATCATTGGCATCCTACAATGAGCAGTTCTTC
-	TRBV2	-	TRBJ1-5	CASSEGDSNQPQHF	TGTGCCAGCAGTGAAGGTGATAGCAATCAGCCCCAGCATTTT
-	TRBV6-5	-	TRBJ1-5	CASSYWEDQPQHF	TGTGCCAGCAGCTATTGGGAGGATCAGCCCCAGCATTTT
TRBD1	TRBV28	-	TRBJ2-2	CASSLTGTGEAQLFF	TGTGCCAGCAGTTTGACCGGGACAGGGGAAGCCCAGCTGTTTTTT
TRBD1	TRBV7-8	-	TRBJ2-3	CASSSGTGRDTQYF	TGTGCCAGCAGCTCCGGGACAGGGAGAGATACGCAGTATTTT
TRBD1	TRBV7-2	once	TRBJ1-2	CASSPPAGGLNYGYTF	TGTGCCAGCAGCCCACCCGCAGGGGGGCTTAACTATGGCTACACCTTC
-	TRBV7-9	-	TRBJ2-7	CASSLQEQAYEQYF	TGTGCCAGCAGCTTACAAGAACAGGCCTACGAGCAGTACTTC
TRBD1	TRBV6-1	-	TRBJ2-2	CASSDTKIQGQGKAGELFF	TGTGCCAGCAGTGACACAAAAATCCAGGGACAGGGGAAGGCCGGGGAGCTGTTTTTT
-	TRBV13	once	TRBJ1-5	CASSSSQDTFPSNQPQHF	TGTGCCAGCAGCTCTTCCCAAGACACCTTTCCTAGCAATCAGCCCCAGCATTTT